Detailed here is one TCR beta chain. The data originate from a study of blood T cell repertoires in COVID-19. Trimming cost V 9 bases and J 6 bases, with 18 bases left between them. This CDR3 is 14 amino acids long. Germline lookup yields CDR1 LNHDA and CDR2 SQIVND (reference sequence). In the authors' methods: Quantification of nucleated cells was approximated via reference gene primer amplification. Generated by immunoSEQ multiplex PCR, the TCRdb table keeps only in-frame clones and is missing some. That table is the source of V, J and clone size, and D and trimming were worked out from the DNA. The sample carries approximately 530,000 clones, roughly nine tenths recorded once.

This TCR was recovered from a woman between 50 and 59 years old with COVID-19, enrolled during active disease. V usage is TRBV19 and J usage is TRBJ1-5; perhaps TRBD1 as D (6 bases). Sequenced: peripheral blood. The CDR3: CASRDSVGAQPQHF. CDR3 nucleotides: TGTGCCAGCAGAGACAGTGTGGGGGCTCAGCCCCAGCATTTT. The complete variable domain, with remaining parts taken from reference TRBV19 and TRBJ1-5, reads DGGITQSPKYLFRKEGQNVTLSCEQNLNHDAMYWYRQDPGQGLRLIYYSQIVNDFQKGDIAEGYSVSREKKESFPLTVTSAQKNPTAFYLCASRDSVGAQPQHFGDGTRLSIL.